Described below is a single TCR beta chain sequence and its context. Per the study methods: The assay estimated nucleated cells by amplifying reference gene primers. The data were produced by immunoSEQ multiplex PCR, yet TCRdb's version contains in-frame clones alone and is incomplete. The DNA was the basis for D and trimming; V, J and clone size are from that table. The sample consists of 100,000 to 150,000 clones, about 88% of them appearing once. Trimming stripped 6 bases from V and 6 bases from J, with 11 bases between. CDR3 length: 13 amino acids. CDR1 and CDR2 from the germline V gene are ENHRY and SYGVKD. The sample comes from a study of blood T cell repertoires in COVID-19. Study summary: Spain, Italy and the United States supplied samples that represented acute and convalescent COVID-19. T cells, B-cell-depleted T cells, or PBMCs provided the cDNA or gDNA that served as material.

The TCR comes from a woman aged 80 or over with acute or convalescent COVID-19. Input material: peripheral blood. The V call is TRBV10-3, the J call TRBJ1-4; possible D gene TRBD1, 5 bases. The chain's CDR3 is CAIRAGLDEKLFF. The CDR3 DNA reads as TGTGCCATCAGGGCGGGGCTGGATGAAAAACTGTTTTTT.